Listed here is a single TCR beta chain. No antigen is known for it. Samples were taken several times over chemoradiotherapy. This record belongs to a study of chemoradiotherapy in HPV16-positive cancers. The wider study: Candidate HPV-specific clones and shared TCR motifs came from a couple of HPV16-positive patients.

Trimming removed 4 bases from V and 6 bases from J; junction bases left unmatched: 9. Germline CDR1 reads MDHEN; CDR2 reads SYDVKM. This CDR3 has 15 residues. Findings and limits, study-wide: Non-HPV-specific T cells did not expand in tumors during treatment, whereas candidate HPV-specific clones and E7-related motifs did. HPV-specific T cells were functionally defined from only a couple of HPV16-positive patients.

Sequencing used immunoSEQ multiplex PCR; TCRdb keeps in-frame clones, though not all of them. The sample yields about 14,000 clones, roughly 74% seen once. V and J are TRBV28 and TRBJ2-3, with TRBD1 identical over 8 bases. Sampling was performed from a patient who underwent chemoradiotherapy. The TCR comes from a human donor with HPV-associated anogenital cancer. The CDR3 loop is CASSSGQVLGDTQYF. The CDR3 DNA reads as TGTGCCAGCAGTTCGGGACAGGTCTTAGGGGATACGCAGTATTTT.